The 25 T cell receptor beta chains in this list originate from one sample, sequenced in a study of blood T cell repertoires in COVID-19. Libraries were prepared by immunoSEQ multiplex PCR; TCRdb keeps only in-frame clonotypes and omits some of them. The profile covers about 69,000 clones, with 60% to 80% appearing a single time and approximately 17% taken by the ten largest. Input material: peripheral blood. The receptors originated from a man aged 55 to 70 with acute or convalescent COVID-19.

The chain uses TRBV13 and TRBJ2-3; D is perhaps TRBD2 (5 bases). Germline V CDR1 and CDR2: PRHDT, FYEKMQ (reference sequence). This CDR3 is built from 14 residues. Trimming cost V 5 bases and J 1 base, with 10 bases left between them. The DNA of the CDR3 is TGTGCCAGCAGCCCCGCGGGTGGCACAGATACGCAGTATTTT. It specifies CASSPAGGTDTQYF.

The chain carries TRBV7-9 and TRBJ1-5; 9 bases agree with TRBD1. After removal of 5 bases from V and 4 bases from J, the junction contained 6 bases not matched to a gene. Germline V gives CDR1 SEHNR, CDR2 FQNEAQ (reference sequence). This CDR3 spans 15 amino acids. For the CDR3, the DNA is TGTGCCAGCAGCGCGGGACAGGGTAGGAATCAGCCCCAGCATTTT. Protein product: CASSAGQGRNQPQHF. Full variable domain (rest looked up from reference TRBV7-9 and TRBJ1-5): DTGVSQNPRHKITKRGQNVTFRCDPISEHNRLYWYRQTLGQGPEFLTYFQNEAQLEKSRLLSDRFSAERPKGSFSTLEIQRTEQGDSAMYLCASSAGQGRNQPQHFGDGTRLSIL.

This clone was observed a few times. The J gene is TRBJ1-4, the V gene TRBV4-2, with D unclear. The CDR3 covers 15 residues. In germline, CDR1 is LGHNA, CDR2 YNFKEQ. The ends were cut back, 1 base at V and 1 base at J, with 7 bases in the middle. CDR3 bases: TGTGCCAGCAGCCAAGCTGAGAGAACTAATGAAAAACTGTTTTTT. As protein: CASSQAERTNEKLFF.

This clone was found once. The chain uses TRBV27 and TRBJ1-1, with TRBD1 matching 7 bases. J lost 4 bases, V lost 3 bases, and 8 bases had no gene match. Looked up from germline, CDR1 is MNHEY and CDR2 is SMNVEV (reference sequence). The CDR3 spans 15 residues. The CDR3 coding sequence is TGTGCCAGCAGTTTCGGGGCCCAGGGGGGCACTGAAGCTTTCTTT. This translates into CASSFGAQGGTEAFF.

This sequence joins TRBV3-1 (or the pseudogene TRBV3-2) and TRBJ2-2; 8 positions agree with TRBD1. J gave up 2 bases and V 5 bases, and 7 bases lay outside the gene matches. Germline CDR1 and CDR2: LGHDT and YNNKEL (reference sequence). The CDR3 is 16 residues long. CDR3 amino acids: CASSSTDRVNTGELFF. CDR3 sequence (DNA): TGTGCCAGCAGCTCGACGGACAGGGTCAACACCGGGGAGCTGTTTTTT.

Only one count was recorded for this clone. This rearrangement joins TRBV7-8 to TRBJ1-3; a weak D match, TRBD1 (6 bases). Germline V gene sequence: CDR1 SGHVS, CDR2 FQNEAQ. The CDR3 sequence is 19 residues long. Trimming left V 6 bases short and J 1 base short, with 25 bases between. The CDR3 nucleotides read TGTGCCAGCAGGAGCGGGACACGATACTCACTAGCGTCTGGAAACACCATATATTTT. This encodes CASRSGTRYSLASGNTIYF.

This clone was counted once. The rearrangement uses TRBV5-1 and TRBJ1-4; 7 bases are a match to TRBD1. Germline assignment: CDR1 SGHRS and CDR2 YFSETQ. The CDR3 covers 15 residues. V trimming: 0 bases; J trimming: 6 bases; junction bases outside the gene matches: 5. The CDR3 is CASSLAGTADEKLFF. DNA for the CDR3: TGCGCCAGCAGCTTGGCCGGGACAGCAGATGAAAAACTGTTTTTT.

This sequence joins TRBV19 and TRBJ2-1; 7 bases are a match to TRBD1. Germline loops: CDR1 LNHDA, CDR2 SQIVND (reference sequence). The CDR3 loop spans 14 amino acids. With 6 bases clipped from V and 5 bases from J, the junction kept 7 bases outside the gene matches. The CDR3: CASSADRDDNEQFF. CDR3 coding DNA: TGTGCCAGTAGCGCAGACAGGGATGACAATGAGCAGTTCTTC. Combining the CDR3 with reference TRBV19 and TRBJ2-1 gives the whole variable domain DGGITQSPKYLFRKEGQNVTLSCEQNLNHDAMYWYRQDPGQGLRLIYYSQIVNDFQKGDIAEGYSVSREKKESFPLTVTSAQKNPTAFYLCASSADRDDNEQFFGPGTRLTVL.

The chain recombines TRBV6-5 with TRBJ1-1; D uncertain. The CDR3 totals 13 residues. Germline assignment: CDR1 MNHEY and CDR2 SVGAGI. With 7 bases removed from V and 1 base from J, the gap between germline ends came to 10 bases. CDR3 in amino acids: CASNSHRNTEAFF. Written as DNA, the CDR3 is TGTGCCAGCAACAGCCACAGGAACACTGAAGCTTTCTTT.

V usage is TRBV5-3 and J usage is TRBJ2-2, with 8 bases that match TRBD2. TRBV5-3 carries the ORF label, with uncertain function. The CDR3 runs to 16 residues. Trimming took 1 base from V and 5 from J; bases not matched to a gene: 7. The CDR3 is CARSLLSRGVTGELFF. CDR3 sequence (DNA): TGTGCCAGAAGCTTGTTGTCGCGGGGGGTTACCGGGGAGCTGTTTTTT.

This chain joins TRBV15 and TRBJ2-2; 10 bases line up with TRBD1. The CDR3 contains 18 residues. Germline V gene lookup returns CDR1 LNHNV and CDR2 YYDKDF (reference sequence). J was trimmed by 7 bases and V by 5 bases; bases with no gene match: 16. The CDR3 DNA is TGTGCCACCAGCGGACACCTCCCCAGGGGACAGGGGAGCGGGGAGCTGTTTTTT. The encoded protein is CATSGHLPRGQGSGELFF.

The chain carries TRBV5-4 and TRBJ2-2, with 14 bases identical to TRBD2. V lost 0 bases to trimming and J lost 9 bases; unmatched junction nucleotides: 7. The CDR3 is 17 residues long. CDR1 is SGHNT and CDR2 is YYREEE in the germline V gene (reference sequence). CDR3 region: CASSLVSGTSGGRELFF. Written as DNA, the CDR3 is TGTGCCAGCAGCTTGGTTTCAGGGACTAGCGGGGGCAGGGAGCTGTTTTTT.

CDR3 DNA sequence: TGCGCCAGCAGCCAACGTACTAACTATGGCTACACCTTC. This sequence encodes CASSQRTNYGYTF. This chain joins TRBV4-3 and TRBJ1-2; no clear D gene. This CDR3 has 13 amino acids. Germline assignment: CDR1 LGHNA and CDR2 YSLEER. V dropped 2 bases and J dropped 0 bases, with 4 bases sitting between them.

V is TRBV6-5 and J is TRBJ1-2; D ambiguous. Trimming removed 7 bases from V and 1 base from J, with 7 bases in between. CDR1 MNHEY and CDR2 SVGAGI come from the germline V gene. This CDR3 region has 12 residues. CDR3 protein: CASKRINYGYTF. DNA of the CDR3: TGTGCCAGCAAGCGGATTAACTATGGCTACACCTTC.

This clone was detected a few times. V and J are TRBV2 and TRBJ1-6; unclear D gene. This CDR3 spans 12 amino acids. Germline loops: CDR1 SNHLY, CDR2 FYNNEI. Trimming stripped 5 bases from V and 9 bases from J, with 8 bases between. CDR3 in amino acids: CASSLMSSPLHF. CDR3 coding DNA: TGTGCCAGCAGTTTAATGAGTTCACCCCTCCACTTT.

This chain uses TRBV7-6 with TRBJ2-7, with 10 bases that match TRBD1. Germline V gene lookup returns CDR1 SGHVS and CDR2 FNYEAQ. This CDR3 contains 17 residues. V shed 1 base and J 4 bases; nucleotides not matched to a gene: 10. Written as DNA, the CDR3 is TGTGCCAGCAGCTTAGGGACAGGGGGTGAGGGGATTTACGAGCAGTACTTC. Amino acids: CASSLGTGGEGIYEQYF.

The chain has TRBV19 and TRBJ1-5; 8 bases agree with TRBD1. The ends lost 3 bases at V and 0 bases at J; junction bases unmatched: 4. Germline loops: CDR1 LNHDA, CDR2 SQIVND (reference sequence). The CDR3 is 16 residues long. The CDR3 nucleotides are TGTGCCAGTAGTATTCGGGACAGGTCTAGCAATCAGCCCCAGCATTTT. This encodes CASSIRDRSSNQPQHF.

The V gene is TRBV5-1, the J gene TRBJ1-5; 7 positions match TRBD1. V was clipped by 0 bases and J by 7 bases; unmatched bases: 7. CDR3 length equals 15 residues. CDR1 and CDR2 from the germline V gene are SGHRS and YFSETQ. CDR3 loop: CASSLAGRGDQPQHF. CDR3 nucleotide sequence: TGCGCCAGCAGCTTGGCTGGCAGGGGGGACCAGCCCCAGCATTTT.

The CDR3 region has the DNA TGCGCCAGCAGCCTGGACAGTACTGGAAACACCATATATTTT. Amino acid sequence: CASSLDSTGNTIYF. The genes are TRBV4-3 and TRBJ1-3, with a possible D match to TRBD1 (6 bases). Germline V CDR1 and CDR2: LGHNA, YSLEER. The CDR3 has 14 amino acids. V lost 4 bases to trimming and J lost 2 bases, with 9 bases between them.

V gene TRBV4-2 combines with J gene TRBJ1-5; TRBD1 agrees at 8 bases. CDR3 length: 14 amino acids. The germline V gene encodes CDR1 LGHNA and CDR2 YNFKEQ. V lost 4 bases to trimming and J lost 6 bases; unmatched junction nucleotides: 5. The CDR3 protein is CASSPRTGSQPQHF. CDR3 bases: TGTGCCAGCAGCCCGCGGACAGGGAGTCAGCCCCAGCATTTT.

The J gene is TRBJ2-5, the V gene TRBV6-5, with a possible D match to TRBD2 (7 bases). Deletions cut 2 bases from V and 9 bases from J, with 13 bases between. The CDR3 covers 13 residues. Germline V gene data show CDR1 as MNHEY and CDR2 as SVGAGI. The CDR3 region is CASSYGGAVPQYF. DNA of the CDR3: TGTGCCAGCAGTTACGGGGGGGCCGTCCCCCAGTACTTC.

This chain joins TRBV5-1 and TRBJ2-5; TRBD1 is a possible D gene (5 bases). Trimming pared 2 bases from V and 3 bases from J, leaving 8 bases between. The CDR3 runs to 13 residues. Germline V gene sequence: CDR1 SGHRS, CDR2 YFSETQ. The CDR3 loop is CASSFGAEETQYF. The CDR3 DNA follows: TGCGCCAGCAGCTTTGGGGCGGAAGAGACCCAGTACTTC.

This chain links TRBV13 with TRBJ2-1; 9 bases are a match to TRBD1. This CDR3 has 14 amino acids. The junction had 8 bases not matched to a gene; V was cut back by 7 bases and J by 7 bases. Germline CDR1 and CDR2: PRHDT and FYEKMQ (reference sequence). For the CDR3, the DNA is TGTGCCAGCATCCTAGGGGACAGGGTGAATGAGCAGTTCTTC. Translated, it gives CASILGDRVNEQFF.

The chain links TRBV9 to TRBJ2-1, with 7 bases aligning to TRBD1. Germline CDR1 SGDLS, CDR2 YYNGEE. CDR3 length: 15 amino acids. V lost 4 bases, J lost 2 bases, and 6 bases stayed unmatched. The CDR3 protein is CASSPPTGAYNEQFF. CDR3 coding DNA: TGTGCCAGCAGCCCCCCAACAGGGGCCTACAATGAGCAGTTCTTC.

The chain combines TRBV6-5 with TRBJ2-2; TRBD1 matches at 8 bases. The CDR3 is 14 residues long. The germline CDR1 and CDR2 sequences are MNHEY and SVGAGI. The J segment lost 7 bases and the V segment lost 7 bases, leaving 8 bases of the junction unmatched. This CDR3 reads CASTPTGEGGELFF. The CDR3 DNA follows: TGTGCCAGCACCCCGACAGGGGAAGGCGGGGAGCTGTTTTTT.